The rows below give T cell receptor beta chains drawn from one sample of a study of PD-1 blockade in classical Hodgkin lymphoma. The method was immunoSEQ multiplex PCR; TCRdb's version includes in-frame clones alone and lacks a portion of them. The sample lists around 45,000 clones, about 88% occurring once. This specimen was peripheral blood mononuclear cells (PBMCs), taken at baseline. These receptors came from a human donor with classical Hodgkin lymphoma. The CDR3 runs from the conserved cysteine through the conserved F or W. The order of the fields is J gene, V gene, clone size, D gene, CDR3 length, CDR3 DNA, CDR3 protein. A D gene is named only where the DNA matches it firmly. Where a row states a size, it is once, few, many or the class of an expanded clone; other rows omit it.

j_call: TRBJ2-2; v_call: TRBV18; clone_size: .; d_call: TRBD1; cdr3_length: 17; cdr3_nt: TGTGCCAGCTCACCGCTTGCCGGGACAGGGAACACCGGGGAGCTGTTTTTT; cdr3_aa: CASSPLAGTGNTGELFF
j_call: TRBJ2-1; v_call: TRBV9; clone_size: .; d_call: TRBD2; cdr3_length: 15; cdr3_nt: TGTGCCAGCAGCGCTTCCGGGACTAGCGGTAATGAGCAGTTCTTC; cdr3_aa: CASSASGTSGNEQFF
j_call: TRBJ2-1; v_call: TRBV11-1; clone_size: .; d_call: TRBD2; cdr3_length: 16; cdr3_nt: TGTGCCAGCAGCACCCTAGCGGGGCACTCCTACAATGAGCAGTTCTTC; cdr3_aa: CASSTLAGHSYNEQFF
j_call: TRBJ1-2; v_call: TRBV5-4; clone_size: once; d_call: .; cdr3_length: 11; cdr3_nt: TGTGCCAGCAGCTTGGTAGGGTTCTACACCTTC; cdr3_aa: CASSLVGFYTF
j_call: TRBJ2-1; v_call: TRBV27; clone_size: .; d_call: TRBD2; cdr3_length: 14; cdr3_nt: TGTGCCAGCAGTTCCGGGACTAGTGGCAATGAGCAGTTCTTC; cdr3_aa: CASSSGTSGNEQFF
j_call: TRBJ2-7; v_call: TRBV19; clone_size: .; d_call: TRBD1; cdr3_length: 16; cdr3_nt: TGTGCCAGTAGTAAATGGTCCGGACAGGGATCCTACGAGCAGTACTTC; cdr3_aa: CASSKWSGQGSYEQYF
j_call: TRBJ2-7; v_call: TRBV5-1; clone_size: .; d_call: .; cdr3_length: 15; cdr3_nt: TGCGCCAGCAGCAACCACAGGCTCACCGACTACGAGCAGTACTTC; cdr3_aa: CASSNHRLTDYEQYF
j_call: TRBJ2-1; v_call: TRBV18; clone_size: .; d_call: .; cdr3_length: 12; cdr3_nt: TGTGCCAGCTCACCATTCCCGGCTGAGCAGTTCTTC; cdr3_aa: CASSPFPAEQFF
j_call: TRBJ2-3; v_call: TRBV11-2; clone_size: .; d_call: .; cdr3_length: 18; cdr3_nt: TGTGCCAGCAGCTTATCATGGTGGGGCGGGCCTAGCACAGATACGCAGTATTTT; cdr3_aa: CASSLSWWGGPSTDTQYF
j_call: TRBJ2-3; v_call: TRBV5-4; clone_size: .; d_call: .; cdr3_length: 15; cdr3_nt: TGTGCCAGCAGGGTCCGGGGGGCTAGCACAGATACGCAGTATTTT; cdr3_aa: CASRVRGASTDTQYF
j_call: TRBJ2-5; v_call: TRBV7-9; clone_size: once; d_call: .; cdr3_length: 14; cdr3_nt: TGTGCCAGCAGCGCCACAGGGAGTCAAGAGACCCAGTACTTC; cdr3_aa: CASSATGSQETQYF
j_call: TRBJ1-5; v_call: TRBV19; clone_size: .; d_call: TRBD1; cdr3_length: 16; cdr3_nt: TGTGCCAGTACCAAATACAAGGGGGCGCAAGCAGAGCCCCAGCATTTT; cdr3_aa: CASTKYKGAQAEPQHF
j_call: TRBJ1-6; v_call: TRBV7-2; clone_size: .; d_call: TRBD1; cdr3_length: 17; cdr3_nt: TGTGCCAGCAGTCCTCAAACCCCGGGGACAGGGTCTTCACCCCTCCACTTT; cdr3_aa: CASSPQTPGTGSSPLHF
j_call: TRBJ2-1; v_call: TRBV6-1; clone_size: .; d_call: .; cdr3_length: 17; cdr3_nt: TGTGCCAGCAGTGAACGGCTAGCCCCCAGCTCCTACAATGAGCAGTTCTTC; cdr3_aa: CASSERLAPSSYNEQFF
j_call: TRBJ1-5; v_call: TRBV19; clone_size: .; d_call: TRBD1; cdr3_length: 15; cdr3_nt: TGTGCCAGTAGTATAGAGACAGGGGGAAATCAGCCCCAGCATTTT; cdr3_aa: CASSIETGGNQPQHF
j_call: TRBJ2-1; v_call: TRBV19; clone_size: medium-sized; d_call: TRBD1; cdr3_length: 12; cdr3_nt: TGTGCCAGTAGTTCACAGGGGAGAGAGCAGTTCTTC; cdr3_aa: CASSSQGREQFF
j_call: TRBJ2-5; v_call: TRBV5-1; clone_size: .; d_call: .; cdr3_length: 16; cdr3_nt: TGCGCCAGCAGCTTGAGCCGGGCAGGGGCTGGAGAGACCCAGTACTTC; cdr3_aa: CASSLSRAGAGETQYF
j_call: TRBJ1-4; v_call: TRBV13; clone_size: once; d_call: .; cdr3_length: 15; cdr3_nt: TGTGCCAGCAGCCTACAAAGAGGGTGGAATGAAAAACTGTTTTTT; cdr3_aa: CASSLQRGWNEKLFF
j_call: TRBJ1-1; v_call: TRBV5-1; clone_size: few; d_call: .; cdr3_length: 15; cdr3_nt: TGCGCCAGCAGCTTGGTTGGGGGCGTGAACACTGAAGCTTTCTTT; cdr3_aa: CASSLVGGVNTEAFF
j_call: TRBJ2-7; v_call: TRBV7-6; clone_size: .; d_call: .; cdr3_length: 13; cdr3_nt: TGTGCCAGCAGCCTGGGTGTGGGATACGAGCAGTACTTC; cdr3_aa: CASSLGVGYEQYF
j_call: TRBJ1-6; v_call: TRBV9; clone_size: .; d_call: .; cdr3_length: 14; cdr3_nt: TGTGCCAGCAGTCCTCAACCGGGCCAGTCACCCCTCCACTTT; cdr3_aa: CASSPQPGQSPLHF
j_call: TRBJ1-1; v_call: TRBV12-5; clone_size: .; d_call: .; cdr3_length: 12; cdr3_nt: TGTGCTAGTGGTTTGGACCGCTTTGAAGCTTTCTTT; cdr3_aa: CASGLDRFEAFF